The 17 T cell receptor beta chains presented below share a single source sample, sequenced in a study of blood T cells in healthy people across ages. Primed by a sample-barcoded 5' primer and a J-beta primer mix, a second PCR proceeded for roughly 7 to 12 cycles. TCRdb re-analysed the 5' RACE reads in MiXCR, keeping a single row per CDR3 protein. Of about 930,000 distinct CDR3 sequences in the sample, roughly 29% were seen once. In addition, the sample was reused for a study of T cells of mothers and their children.

Input material: blood. The receptors come from a middle-aged woman in good health.

V and J are TRBV27 and TRBJ2-1, with D possibly being TRBD1 or TRBD2 (7 bases each). Trimming took off 5 bases at V and 0 bases at J, with 20 bases between the two ends. CDR3 length equals 18 residues. Looked up from germline, CDR1 is MNHEY and CDR2 is SMNVEV (reference sequence). This chain's CDR3 is CASSPPGGGASSYNEQFF. CDR3 DNA: TGTGCCAGCAGTCCCCCAGGGGGGGGTGCCAGCTCCTACAATGAGCAGTTCTTC.

J is TRBJ2-1 and V is TRBV20-1, with TRBD2 matching 10 bases. Germline V gives CDR1 DFQATT, CDR2 SNEGSKA (reference sequence). CDR3 length equals 13 residues. V lost 6 bases and J lost 7; bases outside the gene matches: 6. The CDR3 is CSAQTLAGNEQFF. Here the CDR3 DNA reads TGCAGTGCCCAAACACTAGCGGGGAATGAGCAGTTCTTC.

This clonotype occurred many times. The chain links TRBV9 to TRBJ1-1; tentatively, D is TRBD1 (5 bases). Germline CDR1 and CDR2: SGDLS and YYNGEE. The CDR3 runs to 14 residues. Trimming took 0 bases from V and 0 from J, leaving 6 bases between them. The CDR3: CASSVGGMNTEAFF. CDR3 nucleotide sequence: TGTGCCAGCAGCGTAGGGGGCATGAACACTGAAGCTTTCTTT.

This chain uses TRBV11-3 with TRBJ2-1; 8 bases align to TRBD2. This CDR3 has 17 amino acids. Trimming cost V 3 bases and J 5 bases; bases outside gene matches: 12. Germline CDR1 SGHNT, CDR2 YENEEA. CDR3 DNA sequence: TGTGCCAGCAGCTTTGGCGGCAGCGGGGGTGATAACAATGAGCAGTTCTTC. It encodes CASSFGGSGGDNNEQFF.

Comment on this clonotype: One base away lies a much larger clone, so this may be a sequencing read error. The chain uses TRBV7-2 and TRBJ2-7; tentatively, D is TRBD1 (5 bases). The CDR3 consists of 15 residues. Looked up from germline, CDR1 is SGHTA and CDR2 is FQGNSA. Here the CDR3 DNA reads TGTGCCAGCAGCTTAGGGGGCAGGGCCCCCTACGGGCAGTACTTC. Encoded protein: CASSLGGRAPYGQYF.

This clonotype has just a few counts. The chain joins TRBV12-5 to TRBJ2-5; 7 bases line up with TRBD1. The CDR3 length is 15 residues. V gave up 8 bases and J gave up 1 base; unmatched junction bases: 10. Germline V gives CDR1 LGHNT, CDR2 FRNRAP. In nucleotides, the CDR3 is TGTGCTAGTTCCTCGGGTACAGGGGCCCAAGAGACCCAGTACTTC. Its protein is CASSSGTGAQETQYF.

This clonotype has a count of ten or more. The rearrangement links TRBV7-3 to TRBJ2-7, with D unclear. CDR1 and CDR2 from the germline V gene are SGHTA and FQGTGA. CDR3 length equals 15 residues. Trimming shortened V by 1 base and J by 2 bases, and 12 bases separated the two germline ends. In nucleotides, the CDR3 is TGTGCCAGCAGCTTAAACGTCGGGTTAACCTACGAGCAGTACTTC. It translates to CASSLNVGLTYEQYF.

This clonotype showed up many times. V gene TRBV18 combines with J gene TRBJ2-1; 13 nucleotides line up with TRBD2. V lost 3 bases and J lost 7; bases outside the gene matches: 12. The CDR3 spans 18 residues. Germline loops: CDR1 KGHSH, CDR2 LQKENI. In DNA form, the CDR3 reads TGTGCCAGCTCACCTCCTTTCCGGACTAGCGGGGGTCTGAATGAGCAGTTCTTC. This encodes CASSPPFRTSGGLNEQFF.

This clonotype was seen repeatedly, ten times or more. The gene calls are TRBV29-1 and TRBJ2-7; possible D gene TRBD2, 7 bases. Germline-derived CDR1 and CDR2 are SQVTM and ANQGSEA. The CDR3 is 13 residues long. Trimming removed 2 bases from V and 7 bases from J, with 15 bases in between. CDR3 sequence: CSVEHQGTIEQYF. The CDR3 nucleotides read TGCAGCGTTGAACATCAGGGGACTATTGAGCAGTACTTC.

The chain has TRBV19 and TRBJ1-2; the D gene is possibly TRBD1 (6 bases). CDR3 length: 16 amino acids. V was pared by 5 bases and J by 3 bases, with 19 bases between. CDR1 and CDR2 from the germline V gene are LNHDA and SQIVND (reference sequence). The CDR3 DNA is TGTGCCAGTAGTCACGGACAGCCGGGACCGGACTATGGCTACACCTTC. Residues: CASSHGQPGPDYGYTF.

For this clonotype: A single base separates this from a much larger clone, so it may be a read error. The chain links TRBV11-2 to TRBJ2-7; D ambiguous. Between the trimmed V and J ends, which lost 0 bases and 6 bases, there was a span of 12 bases. The CDR3 covers 14 residues. Germline V gene data show CDR1 as SGHAT and CDR2 as FQNNGV. CDR3 bases: TGTGCCAGCAGCTTAGAGAGGTTAGGGTTCGAGCAGTACTTC. It encodes CASSLERLGFEQYF.

This clonotype was seen repeatedly, ten times or more. The chain uses TRBV12-3 or TRBV12-4 and TRBJ1-2; D is perhaps TRBD1 (5 bases). This CDR3 spans 16 amino acids. V was clipped by 5 bases and J by 7 bases, with 23 bases between them. The CDR3: CASSPPGTSRVAGYTF. CDR3 sequence (DNA): TGTGCCAGCAGTCCCCCGGGGACTTCGAGGGTAGCTGGCTACACCTTC.

This clonotype was recorded a few times. The chain recombines TRBV6-6 with TRBJ2-7, with a weak D call TRBD1 (5 bases). The length of the CDR3 is 14 residues. The V and J ends lost 4 bases and 3 bases respectively, with 13 bases between them. The germline V gene encodes CDR1 MNHNY and CDR2 SVGAGI (reference sequence). CDR3 amino acids: CASSWGKGLYEQYF. The CDR3 DNA sequence: TGTGCCAGCAGTTGGGGTAAGGGGCTCTACGAGCAGTACTTC.

This clonotype was seen only a few times. J is TRBJ2-2 and V is TRBV7-8; 11 bases line up with TRBD1. This CDR3 has 16 residues. Germline loops: CDR1 SGHVS, CDR2 FQNEAQ. The V segment lost 4 bases and the J segment 3 bases; nucleotides outside the gene matches: 4. CDR3 sequence: CASSSRDRGDTGELFF. The CDR3 DNA reads as TGTGCCAGCAGCTCCCGGGACAGGGGGGACACCGGGGAGCTGTTTTTT.

The chain carries TRBV18 and TRBJ1-2; no clear D gene. The V gene lost 1 base and the J gene lost 6 bases, with 9 bases spanning the gap. Germline lookup yields CDR1 KGHSH and CDR2 LQKENI. The CDR3 covers 13 residues. The CDR3 DNA follows: TGTGCCAGCTCACCACTAGAAGGCAATGGCTACACCTTC. This translates into CASSPLEGNGYTF. The full variable domain, in which reference TRBV18 and TRBJ1-2 provide the parts outside the CDR3, is NAGVMQNPRHLVRRRGQEARLRCSPMKGHSHVYWYRQLPEEGLKFMVYLQKENIIDESGMPKERFSAEFPKEGPSILRIQQVVRGDSAAYFCASSPLEGNGYTFGSGTRLTVV.

This clonotype was found a few times. The chain uses TRBV19 and TRBJ1-1; maybe TRBD1 (6 bases). The germline gives CDR1 LNHDA, CDR2 SQIVND (reference sequence). The CDR3 totals 14 residues. V was clipped by 3 bases and J by 7 bases, with 15 bases between them. In nucleotides, the CDR3 is TGTGCCAGTAGTATTGGGGGGGCTCCCCTTGAAGCTTTCTTT. Protein product: CASSIGGAPLEAFF.

This clonotype has more than one count but fewer than ten. The chain uses TRBV9 and TRBJ2-3, with 14 positions matching TRBD2. The junction had 3 bases not matched to a gene; V was cut back by 2 bases and J by 4 bases. Germline lookup yields CDR1 SGDLS and CDR2 YYNGEE. This CDR3 is built from 16 residues. The CDR3 coding sequence is TGTGCCAGCAGCGTGGGGACTAGCGGGGGTCCAGATACGCAGTATTTT. It codes for CASSVGTSGGPDTQYF.